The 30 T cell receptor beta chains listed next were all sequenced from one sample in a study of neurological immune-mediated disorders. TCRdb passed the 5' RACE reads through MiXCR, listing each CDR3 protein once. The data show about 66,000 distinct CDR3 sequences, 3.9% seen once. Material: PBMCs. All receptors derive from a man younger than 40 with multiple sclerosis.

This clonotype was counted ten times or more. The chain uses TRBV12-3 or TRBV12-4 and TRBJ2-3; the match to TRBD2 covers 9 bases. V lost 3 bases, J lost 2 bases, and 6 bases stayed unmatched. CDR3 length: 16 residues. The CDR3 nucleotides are TGTGCCAGCAGTTTTCTCAGCGGGGGGATCACAGATACGCAGTATTTT. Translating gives CASSFLSGGITDTQYF.

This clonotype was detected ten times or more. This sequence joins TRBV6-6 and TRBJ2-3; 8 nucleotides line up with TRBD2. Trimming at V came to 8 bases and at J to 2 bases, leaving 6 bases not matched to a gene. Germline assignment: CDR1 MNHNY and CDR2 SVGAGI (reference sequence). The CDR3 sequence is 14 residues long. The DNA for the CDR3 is TGTGCCAGCGGGGTCGGGGGGGCCACAGATACGCAGTATTTT. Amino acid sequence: CASGVGGATDTQYF.

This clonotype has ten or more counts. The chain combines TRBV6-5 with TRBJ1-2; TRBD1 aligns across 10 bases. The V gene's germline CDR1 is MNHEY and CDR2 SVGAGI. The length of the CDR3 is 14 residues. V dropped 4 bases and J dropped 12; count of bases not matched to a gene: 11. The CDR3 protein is CASSSPGQGLVDTF. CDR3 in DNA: TGTGCCAGCAGTTCACCGGGACAGGGGTTGGTAGACACCTTC.

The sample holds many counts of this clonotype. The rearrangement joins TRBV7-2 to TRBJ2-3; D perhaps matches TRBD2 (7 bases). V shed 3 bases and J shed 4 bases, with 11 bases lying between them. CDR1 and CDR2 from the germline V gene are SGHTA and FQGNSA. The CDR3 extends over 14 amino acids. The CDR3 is CASSFRGAPDTQYF. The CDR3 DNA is TGTGCCAGCAGCTTCCGGGGGGCCCCAGATACGCAGTATTTT.

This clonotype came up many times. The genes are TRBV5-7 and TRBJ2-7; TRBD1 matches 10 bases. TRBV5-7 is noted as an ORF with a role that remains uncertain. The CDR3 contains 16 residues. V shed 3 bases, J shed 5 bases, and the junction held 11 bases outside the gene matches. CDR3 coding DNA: TGTGCCAGCAGCTGGACGGACGACAGGGGGCTCAACGAGCAGTACTTC. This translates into CASSWTDDRGLNEQYF.

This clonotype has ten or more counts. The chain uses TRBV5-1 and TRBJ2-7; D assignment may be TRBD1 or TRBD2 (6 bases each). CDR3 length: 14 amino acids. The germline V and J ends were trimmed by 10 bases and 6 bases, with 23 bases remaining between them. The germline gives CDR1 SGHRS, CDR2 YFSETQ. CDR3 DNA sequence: TGCGCCTCAAATACGGAATGGGGGGCCGGCGAGCAGTACTTC. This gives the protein CASNTEWGAGEQYF.

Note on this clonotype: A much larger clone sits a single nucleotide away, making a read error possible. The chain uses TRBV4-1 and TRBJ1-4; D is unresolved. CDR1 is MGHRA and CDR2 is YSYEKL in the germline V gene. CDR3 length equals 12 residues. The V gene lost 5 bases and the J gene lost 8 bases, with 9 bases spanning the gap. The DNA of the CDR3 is TGCGCCAGCAGCAATCCGGGCGAAAAACTGTTTTTT. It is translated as CASSNPGEKLFF.

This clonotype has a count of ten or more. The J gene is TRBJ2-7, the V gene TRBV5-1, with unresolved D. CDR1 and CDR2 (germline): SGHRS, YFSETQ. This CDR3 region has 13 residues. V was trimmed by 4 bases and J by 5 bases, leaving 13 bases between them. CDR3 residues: CASSQGVRDEQYF. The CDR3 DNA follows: TGCGCCAGCAGCCAAGGAGTTAGGGACGAGCAGTACTTC. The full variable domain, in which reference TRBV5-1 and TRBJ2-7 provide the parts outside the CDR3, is KAGVTQTPRYLIKTRGQQVTLSCSPISGHRSVSWYQQTPGQGLQFLFEYFSETQRNKGNFPGRFSGRQFSNSRSEMNVSTLELGDSALYLCASSQGVRDEQYFGPGTRLTVT.

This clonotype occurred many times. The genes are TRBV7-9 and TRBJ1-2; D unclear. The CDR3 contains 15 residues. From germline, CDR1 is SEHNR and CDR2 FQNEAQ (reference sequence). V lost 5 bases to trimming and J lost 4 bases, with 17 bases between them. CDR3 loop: CASSENSSPIYGYTF. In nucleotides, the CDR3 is TGTGCCAGCAGCGAAAATTCCAGTCCCATCTATGGCTACACCTTC.

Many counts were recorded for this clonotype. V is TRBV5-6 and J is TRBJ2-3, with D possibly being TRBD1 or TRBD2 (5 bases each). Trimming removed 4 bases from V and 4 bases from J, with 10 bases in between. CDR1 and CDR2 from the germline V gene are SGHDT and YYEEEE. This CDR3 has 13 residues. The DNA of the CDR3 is TGTGCCAGCAGCAAGTCGGGGCCAGATACGCAGTATTTT. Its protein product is CASSKSGPDTQYF.

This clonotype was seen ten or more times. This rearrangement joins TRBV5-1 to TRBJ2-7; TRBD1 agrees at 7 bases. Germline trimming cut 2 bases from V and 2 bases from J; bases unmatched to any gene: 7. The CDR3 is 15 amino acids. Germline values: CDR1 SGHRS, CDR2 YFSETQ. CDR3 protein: CASSFTGDPTYEQYF. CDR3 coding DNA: TGCGCCAGCAGCTTCACAGGGGATCCAACCTACGAGCAGTACTTC.

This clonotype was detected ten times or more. The CDR3 coding sequence is TGTGCCAGCAGTTACAGGGTCGGTGAGCAGTTCTTC. This translates into CASSYRVGEQFF. The chain is built from TRBV6-5 and TRBJ2-1; D is undetermined. Looked up from germline, CDR1 is MNHEY and CDR2 is SVGAGI. The CDR3 has 12 amino acids. Trimming left V 2 bases short and J 9 bases short, with 8 bases between.

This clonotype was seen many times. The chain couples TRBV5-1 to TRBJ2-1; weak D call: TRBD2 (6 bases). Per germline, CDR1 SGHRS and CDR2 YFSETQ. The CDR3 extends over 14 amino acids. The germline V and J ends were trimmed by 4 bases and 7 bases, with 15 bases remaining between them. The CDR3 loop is CASSPRLGANEQFF. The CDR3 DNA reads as TGCGCCAGCAGCCCACGACTAGGCGCAAATGAGCAGTTCTTC.

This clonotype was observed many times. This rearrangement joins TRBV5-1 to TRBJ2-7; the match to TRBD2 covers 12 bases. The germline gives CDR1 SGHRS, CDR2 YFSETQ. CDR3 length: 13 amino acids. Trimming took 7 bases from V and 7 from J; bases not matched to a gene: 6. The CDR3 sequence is CASGLAGPWEQYF. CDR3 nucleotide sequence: TGCGCCAGCGGACTAGCGGGGCCTTGGGAGCAGTACTTC.

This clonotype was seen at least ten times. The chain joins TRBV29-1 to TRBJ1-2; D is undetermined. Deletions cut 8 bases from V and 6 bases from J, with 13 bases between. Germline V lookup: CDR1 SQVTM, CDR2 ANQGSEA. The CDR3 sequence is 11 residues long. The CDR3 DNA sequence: TGCAGCACGGGCCTGGCAGATGGCTACACCTTC. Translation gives CSTGLADGYTF.

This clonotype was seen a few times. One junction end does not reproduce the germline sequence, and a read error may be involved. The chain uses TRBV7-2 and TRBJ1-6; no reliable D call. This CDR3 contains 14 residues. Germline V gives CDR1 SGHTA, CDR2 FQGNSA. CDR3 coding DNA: TGTGCCAGCAGCTTTTTAGGGAAGGATTCACCCCTCAACTTT. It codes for CASSFLGKDSPLNF.

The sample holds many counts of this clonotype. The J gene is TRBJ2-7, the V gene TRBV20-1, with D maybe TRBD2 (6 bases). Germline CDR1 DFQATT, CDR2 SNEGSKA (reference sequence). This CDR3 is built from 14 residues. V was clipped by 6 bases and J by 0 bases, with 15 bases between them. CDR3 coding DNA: TGCAGTGCAAGGACTATCCAAAGCTCCTACGAGCAGTACTTC. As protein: CSARTIQSSYEQYF.

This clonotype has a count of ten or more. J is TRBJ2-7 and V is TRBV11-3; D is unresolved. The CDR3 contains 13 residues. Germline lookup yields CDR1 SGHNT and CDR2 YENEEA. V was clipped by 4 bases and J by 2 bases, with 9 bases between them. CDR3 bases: TGTGCCAGCAGCTATGCCCCAGCCTACGAGCAGTACTTC. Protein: CASSYAPAYEQYF.

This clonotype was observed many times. The CDR3 bases are TGTGCCAGCAGCTTACACAGGGAGACTGAAGCTTTCTTT. Translated: CASSLHRETEAFF. V and J are TRBV11-2 and TRBJ1-1, with D tentatively TRBD1 (6 bases). V lost 2 bases and J 5 bases, leaving 9 bases between the germline ends. The germline V gene encodes CDR1 SGHAT and CDR2 FQNNGV. The CDR3 runs 13 residues.

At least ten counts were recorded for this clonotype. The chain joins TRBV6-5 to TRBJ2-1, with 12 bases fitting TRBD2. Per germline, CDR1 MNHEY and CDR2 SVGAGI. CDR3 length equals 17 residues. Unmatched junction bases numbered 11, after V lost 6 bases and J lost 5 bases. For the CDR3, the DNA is TGTGCCAGCAGACCCCACCGACTAGCGGGGGAGAACAATGAGCAGTTCTTC. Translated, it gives CASRPHRLAGENNEQFF.

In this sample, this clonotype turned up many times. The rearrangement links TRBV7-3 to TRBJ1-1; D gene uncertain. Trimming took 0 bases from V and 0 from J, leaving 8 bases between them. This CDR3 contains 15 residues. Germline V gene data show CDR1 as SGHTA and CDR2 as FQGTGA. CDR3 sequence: CASSLTPEMNTEAFF. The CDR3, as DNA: TGTGCCAGCAGCTTAACGCCAGAAATGAACACTGAAGCTTTCTTT.

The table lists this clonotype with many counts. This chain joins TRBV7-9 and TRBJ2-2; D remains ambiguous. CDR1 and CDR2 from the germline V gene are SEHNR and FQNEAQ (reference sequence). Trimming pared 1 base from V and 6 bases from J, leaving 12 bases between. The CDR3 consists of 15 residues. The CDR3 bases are TGTGCCAGCAGCTTAGAAGGGCTGGATCCCGGGGAGCTGTTTTTT. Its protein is CASSLEGLDPGELFF.

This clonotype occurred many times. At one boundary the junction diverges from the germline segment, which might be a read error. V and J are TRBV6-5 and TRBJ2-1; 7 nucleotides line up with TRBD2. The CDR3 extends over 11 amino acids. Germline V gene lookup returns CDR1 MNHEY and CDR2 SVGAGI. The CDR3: CASSYPGGTLF. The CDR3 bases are TGTGCCAGCAGTTATCCGGGAGGAACCCTCTTC.

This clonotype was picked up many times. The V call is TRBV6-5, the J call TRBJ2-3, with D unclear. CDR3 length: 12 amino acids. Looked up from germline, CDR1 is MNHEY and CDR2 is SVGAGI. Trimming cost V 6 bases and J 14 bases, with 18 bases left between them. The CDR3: CASSRRLGPRYF. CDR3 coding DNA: TGTGCCAGCAGCCGGAGACTTGGTCCGCGGTATTTT.

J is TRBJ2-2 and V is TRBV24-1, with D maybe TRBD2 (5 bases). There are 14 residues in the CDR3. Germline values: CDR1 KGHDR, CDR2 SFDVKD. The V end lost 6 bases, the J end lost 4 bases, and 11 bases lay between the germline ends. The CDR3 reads CATSRREGTGELFF. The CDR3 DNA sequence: TGTGCCACCAGTAGACGTGAGGGCACCGGGGAGCTGTTTTTT.

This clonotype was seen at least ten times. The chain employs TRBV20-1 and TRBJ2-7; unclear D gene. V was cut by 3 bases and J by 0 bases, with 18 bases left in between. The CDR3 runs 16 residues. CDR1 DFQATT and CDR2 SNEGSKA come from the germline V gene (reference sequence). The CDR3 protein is CSASMDAASSSYEQYF. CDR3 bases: TGCAGTGCTAGTATGGATGCCGCGTCGAGCTCCTACGAGCAGTACTTC.

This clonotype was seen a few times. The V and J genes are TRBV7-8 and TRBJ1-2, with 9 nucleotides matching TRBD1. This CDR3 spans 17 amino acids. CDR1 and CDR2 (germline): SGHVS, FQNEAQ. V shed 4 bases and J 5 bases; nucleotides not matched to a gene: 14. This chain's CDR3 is CASSSGATGGAGYGYTF. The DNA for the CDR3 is TGTGCCAGCAGCTCGGGGGCTACAGGGGGCGCCGGGTATGGCTACACCTTC.

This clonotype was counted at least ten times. The CDR3 region is CASSSGQPAGNTIYF. Here the CDR3 DNA reads TGCGCCAGCAGCTCTGGACAGCCAGCTGGAAACACCATATATTTT. The J gene is TRBJ1-3, the V gene TRBV5-1; the D gene is possibly TRBD1 (6 bases). V gave up 3 bases and J gave up 2 bases, with 12 bases separating them. The germline V gene encodes CDR1 SGHRS and CDR2 YFSETQ. The length of the CDR3 is 15 residues.

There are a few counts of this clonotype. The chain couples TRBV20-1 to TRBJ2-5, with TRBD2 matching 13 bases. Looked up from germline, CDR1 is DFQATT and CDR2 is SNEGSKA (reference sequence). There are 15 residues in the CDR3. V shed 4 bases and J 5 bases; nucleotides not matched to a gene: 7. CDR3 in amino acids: CSATFPGLAGETQYF. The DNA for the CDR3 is TGCAGTGCTACTTTCCCGGGACTAGCGGGGGAGACCCAGTACTTC.

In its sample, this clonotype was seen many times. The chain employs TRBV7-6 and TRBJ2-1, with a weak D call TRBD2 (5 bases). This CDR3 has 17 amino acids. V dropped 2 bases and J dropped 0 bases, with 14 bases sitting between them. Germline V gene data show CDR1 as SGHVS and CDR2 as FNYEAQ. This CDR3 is CASSLPLVGSSYNEQFF. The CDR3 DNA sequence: TGTGCCAGCAGCTTACCATTAGTTGGGAGCTCCTACAATGAGCAGTTCTTC.